This T cell receptor (beta chain) was sequenced during a study of blood T cells in healthy people across ages. Broader study findings: For the donors, CMV status was unknown and possibly confounded expanded clonotype changes.

The CDR3 has 16 residues. With 0 bases clipped from V and 7 bases from J, the junction kept 9 bases outside the gene matches. Germline assignment: CDR1 LGHNA and CDR2 YNFKEQ. This clonotype was counted a few times. What it recognizes is unknown. Sample-barcoded 5' priming and a J-beta primer mix drove a second PCR of about 6 to 12 cycles. TCRdb reprocessed the 5' RACE reads with MiXCR, giving one entry per CDR3 protein. The profile shows about 640,000 distinct CDR3 sequences, under 65% of them singletons. The TCR was taken from a man aged 60 to 75 in good health. The chain combines TRBV4-2 with TRBJ2-5; 9 bases match TRBD2. The sample taken for sequencing was blood. The CDR3 DNA reads TGTGCCAGCAGCCAAGAGGAAACTAGCGGGCTCGGGACCCAGTACTTC. Protein: CASSQEETSGLGTQYF.